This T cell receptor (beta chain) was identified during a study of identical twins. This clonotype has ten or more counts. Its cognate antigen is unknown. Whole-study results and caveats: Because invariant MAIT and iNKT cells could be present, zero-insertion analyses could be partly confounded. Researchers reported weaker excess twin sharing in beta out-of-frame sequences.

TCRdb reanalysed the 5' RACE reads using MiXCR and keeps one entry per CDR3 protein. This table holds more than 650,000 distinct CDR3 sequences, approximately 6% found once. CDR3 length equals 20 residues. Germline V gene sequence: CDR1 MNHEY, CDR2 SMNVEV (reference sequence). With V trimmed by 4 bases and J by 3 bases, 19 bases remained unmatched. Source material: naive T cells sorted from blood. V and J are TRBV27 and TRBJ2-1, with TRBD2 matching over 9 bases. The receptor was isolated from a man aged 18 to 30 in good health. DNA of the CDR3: TGTGCCAGCAGTTCGCTGGGCCGGGGTAGCGGGAGAGGGGACTACAATGAGCAGTTCTTC. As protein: CASSSLGRGSGRGDYNEQFF.